Below are 23 T cell receptor beta chains sequenced from a single sample in a study of T cells in Graves' hyperthyroidism and ophthalmopathy. RNA transcripts gave rise to amplified TCR beta CDR3 regions. Initially, a first-round RT-PCR of the TCR CDR3 employed the HTBI primer set. Each CDR3 protein is one row after TCRdb ran MiXCR on the multiplex PCR reads. Of about 600,000 distinct CDR3 sequences listed, more than 13% are singletons. The source material was blood. The receptors derive from a woman aged 18-29 years with Graves' ophthalmopathy.

This clonotype appeared many times. The chain joins TRBV2 to TRBJ1-2; D perhaps matches TRBD1 (5 bases). V was clipped by 1 base and J by 8 bases, with 14 bases between them. The germline V gene encodes CDR1 SNHLY and CDR2 FYNNEI. The CDR3 runs to 14 residues. The CDR3 spells CASSEDRRRGGYTF. The CDR3 DNA reads TGTGCCAGCAGTGAAGACAGGCGTCGTGGGGGCTACACCTTC.

J is TRBJ1-1 and V is TRBV30; TRBD1 matches at 9 bases. Germline loops: CDR1 GTSNPN, CDR2 SVGIG (reference sequence). The CDR3 covers 13 residues. Losses at the gene ends were 2 bases for V and 5 bases for J; bases not matched to a gene: 3. CDR3 nucleotide sequence: TGTGCCTGGAGTCCGACAGGGGGTACTGAAGCTTTCTTT. This gives the protein CAWSPTGGTEAFF.

This clonotype has ten or more counts. The rearrangement uses TRBV20-1 and TRBJ2-7; TRBD1 matches at 8 bases. This CDR3 spans 13 amino acids. With 5 bases clipped from V and 3 bases from J, the junction kept 6 bases outside the gene matches. Germline assignment: CDR1 DFQATT and CDR2 SNEGSKA (reference sequence). CDR3 sequence reads: CSASDRGDYEQYF. The CDR3 coding sequence is TGCAGTGCTTCTGACAGGGGTGACTACGAGCAGTACTTC.

This clonotype was counted at least ten times. The chain recombines TRBV27 with TRBJ2-7, with a weak D call TRBD2 (5 bases). V lost 3 bases and J 1 base, leaving 16 bases between the germline ends. CDR3 length equals 16 residues. The V gene's germline CDR1 is MNHEY and CDR2 SMNVEV (reference sequence). The CDR3 is CASSLTWRSGSYEQYF. The CDR3 bases are TGTGCCAGCAGTTTGACTTGGAGGTCCGGGTCCTACGAGCAGTACTTC.

This clonotype was counted ten times or more. The genes are TRBV11-3 and TRBJ2-7, with D possibly being TRBD1 (6 bases). Trimming cost V 5 bases and J 6 bases, with 20 bases left between them. The CDR3 is 15 amino acids. Germline lookup yields CDR1 SGHNT and CDR2 YENEEA. For the CDR3, the DNA is TGTGCCAGCAGCCTAGTGGGCGTAAGGGGGAGCGAGCAGTACTTC. Translation: CASSLVGVRGSEQYF.

The chain is built from TRBV25-1 and TRBJ1-5; 9 nucleotides line up with TRBD1. Germline V gene sequence: CDR1 MGHDK, CDR2 SYGVNS. V trimming: 4 bases; J trimming: 1 base; junction bases outside the gene matches: 8. The CDR3 has 17 residues. The CDR3 reads CASSGRRDRESNQPQHF. The CDR3 DNA is TGTGCCAGCAGTGGTCGCCGGGACAGGGAGAGCAATCAGCCCCAGCATTTT. Complete variable domain (other parts from reference TRBV25-1 and TRBJ1-5): EADIYQTPRYLVIGTGKKITLECSQTMGHDKMYWYQQDPGMELHLIHYSYGVNSTEKGDLSSESTVSRIRTEHFPLTLESARPSHTSQYLCASSGRRDRESNQPQHFGDGTRLSIL.

This clonotype was observed at least ten times. The J gene is TRBJ2-2, the V gene TRBV7-9; D is perhaps TRBD2 (5 bases). V lost 5 bases and J lost 6, with 13 bases in between. There are 14 residues in the CDR3. Germline-derived CDR1 and CDR2 are SEHNR and FQNEAQ (reference sequence). CDR3 bases: TGTGCCAGCAGCACTAGTCGGCGCCCCGGGGAGCTGTTTTTT. It codes for CASSTSRRPGELFF.

This clonotype has a count of ten or more. This sequence joins TRBV30 and TRBJ2-5; 8 nucleotides match TRBD1. Germline-derived CDR1 and CDR2 are GTSNPN and SVGIG (reference sequence). V lost 2 bases, J lost 3 bases, and 2 bases stayed unmatched. CDR3 length: 13 residues. The CDR3 spells CAWSRTGKETQYF. CDR3 sequence (DNA): TGTGCCTGGAGTCGGACAGGGAAAGAGACCCAGTACTTC.

This clonotype was detected a few times. The rearrangement links TRBV18 to TRBJ2-7, with 10 positions matching TRBD2. The CDR3 contains 16 residues. Germline V gives CDR1 KGHSH, CDR2 LQKENI. With V trimmed by 5 bases and J by 5 bases, 12 bases remained unmatched. The chain's CDR3 is CASSSLLAGSGHEQYF. The CDR3 region has the DNA TGTGCCAGCTCATCACTACTAGCGGGGTCGGGCCACGAGCAGTACTTC.

Worth noting for this clonotype: Germline and junction disagree at one end, which may indicate a read error. This chain links TRBV5-1 with TRBJ2-1; 8 bases are a match to TRBD2. The J call is doubtful: the DNA matches TRBJ2-7 better. The germline gives CDR1 SGHRS, CDR2 YFSETQ. The CDR3 has 15 residues. CDR3 sequence reads: CASSHTSGPYDEQYF. The CDR3 bases are TGTGCCAGCAGCCACACTAGCGGTCCCTACGATGAGCAGTACTTC.

The table lists this clonotype with a few counts. V gene TRBV4-1 combines with J gene TRBJ2-1; unclear D gene. This CDR3 contains 15 residues. The germline CDR1 and CDR2 sequences are MGHRA and YSYEKL. With 0 bases removed from V and 6 bases from J, the gap between germline ends came to 12 bases. Here the CDR3 DNA reads TGCGCCAGCAGCCAAGATCTTCGAGTTGGCAATGAGCAGTTCTTC. Its translation is CASSQDLRVGNEQFF.

This clonotype was recorded a few times. This chain connects TRBV6-1 to TRBJ2-3, with D perhaps matching TRBD2 (5 bases). CDR1 and CDR2 from the germline V gene are MNHNS and SASEGT. V gave up 6 bases and J gave up 2 bases, with 12 bases separating them. The length of the CDR3 is 14 residues. The CDR3 nucleotides read TGTGCCAGCAGGCGGACGGGATTCACAGATACGCAGTATTTT. Its protein product is CASRRTGFTDTQYF.

At least ten counts were recorded for this clonotype. The chain recombines TRBV7-9 with TRBJ2-3, with TRBD1 as a possible D gene (6 bases). V gave up 5 bases and J gave up 2 bases, with 11 bases separating them. In germline, CDR1 is SEHNR, CDR2 FQNEAQ (reference sequence). The CDR3 runs to 14 residues. The CDR3 nucleotides read TGTGCCAGCAGCCAACGGACAGCCACAGATACGCAGTATTTT. Translated, it gives CASSQRTATDTQYF.

This chain links TRBV19 with TRBJ2-1, with D tentatively TRBD1 (5 bases). This CDR3 comprises 14 residues. V lost 3 bases and J lost 7, with 13 bases in between. Germline CDR1 is LNHDA and CDR2 is SQIVND (reference sequence). The CDR3 spells CASSIRAGRNEQFF. The CDR3 nucleotides read TGTGCCAGTAGTATTAGGGCAGGGCGGAATGAGCAGTTCTTC. Drawing the rest from reference TRBV19 and TRBJ2-1, the complete variable domain is DGGITQSPKYLFRKEGQNVTLSCEQNLNHDAMYWYRQDPGQGLRLIYYSQIVNDFQKGDIAEGYSVSREKKESFPLTVTSAQKNPTAFYLCASSIRAGRNEQFFGPGTRLTVL.

This clonotype was counted once. This sequence joins TRBV30 and TRBJ2-1, with 9 bases lining up with TRBD2. The CDR3 is 14 residues long. Germline V lookup: CDR1 GTSNPN, CDR2 SVGIG (reference sequence). V shed 2 bases and J 8 bases; nucleotides not matched to a gene: 7. The CDR3 is CAWSLVAGVDEQFF. CDR3 coding DNA: TGTGCCTGGAGTTTGGTAGCGGGAGTCGATGAGCAGTTCTTC.

This clonotype has at least ten counts. V is TRBV12-3 or TRBV12-4 and J is TRBJ2-7; 9 positions agree with TRBD2. The V gene end was trimmed by 3 bases and the J gene end by 0 bases; junction bases not matched to a gene: 0. The CDR3 has 14 amino acids. DNA of the CDR3: TGTGCCAGCAGTTTGCGGGGGGGCTCCTACGAGCAGTACTTC. It encodes CASSLRGGSYEQYF.

This clonotype was detected many times. The chain recombines TRBV2 with TRBJ2-2; D may be TRBD2 (5 bases). Germline V gives CDR1 SNHLY, CDR2 FYNNEI. The CDR3 covers 16 residues. V lost 1 base and J lost 2, with 11 bases in between. The CDR3 bases are TGTGCCAGCAGTGAAGTTGCTAGCAGAAACACCGGGGAGCTGTTTTTT. Translated, it gives CASSEVASRNTGELFF.

In this sample, this clonotype turned up a few times. The chain uses TRBV4-1 and TRBJ2-6, with no clear D. V shed 1 base and J shed 0 bases, with 7 bases lying between them. This CDR3 has 16 amino acids. Germline V gene data show CDR1 as MGHRA and CDR2 as YSYEKL. The CDR3 sequence is CASSQVQPSGANVLTF. The CDR3 nucleotides are TGCGCCAGCAGCCAAGTTCAACCCTCTGGGGCCAACGTCCTGACTTTC.

This clonotype occurred a few times. This chain joins TRBV5-1 and TRBJ2-7; 15 nucleotides line up with TRBD2. The V and J ends lost 5 bases and 5 bases, in that order; junction bases with no gene match: 11. This CDR3 contains 17 residues. Germline CDR1 and CDR2: SGHRS and YFSETQ. As DNA, the CDR3 is TGCGCCAGCAGTAAGGGACTAGCGGGAGGACCGGGGGACGAGCAGTACTTC. This sequence encodes CASSKGLAGGPGDEQYF. The entire variable domain, with the rest obtained from reference TRBV5-1 and TRBJ2-7, is as follows: KAGVTQTPRYLIKTRGQQVTLSCSPISGHRSVSWYQQTPGQGLQFLFEYFSETQRNKGNFPGRFSGRQFSNSRSEMNVSTLELGDSALYLCASSKGLAGGPGDEQYFGPGTRLTVT.

This clonotype was counted many times. The rearrangement links TRBV20-1 to TRBJ1-1; 8 bases are shared with TRBD1. The V and J ends lost 1 base and 4 bases, in that order; junction bases with no gene match: 14. Germline CDR1 is DFQATT and CDR2 is SNEGSKA (reference sequence). This CDR3 is 17 amino acids long. CDR3 protein: CSARANPQGALGTEAFF. In nucleotides, the CDR3 is TGCAGTGCTAGAGCCAACCCCCAGGGGGCTCTTGGCACTGAAGCTTTCTTT.

This clonotype has ten or more counts. As DNA, the CDR3 is TGTGCCAGCAATCGAGGGATTGGGGTGAACACTGAAGCTTTCTTT. It is translated as CASNRGIGVNTEAFF. This chain links TRBV12-3 or TRBV12-4 with TRBJ1-1; D call uncertain. Trimming shortened V by 7 bases and J by 0 bases, and 15 bases separated the two germline ends. This CDR3 comprises 15 residues.

In its sample, this clonotype was seen a few times. The J gene is TRBJ1-2, the V gene TRBV4-1; no clear D. The CDR3 runs 16 residues. The V and J ends lost 1 base and 8 bases respectively, with 20 bases between them. Germline lookup yields CDR1 MGHRA and CDR2 YSYEKL. CDR3: CASSQVEHEVLVGYTF. The CDR3, as DNA: TGCGCCAGCAGCCAAGTAGAACATGAGGTATTAGTCGGCTACACCTTC.

This chain connects TRBV20-1 to TRBJ2-7; 9 bases map to TRBD1. The germline CDR1 and CDR2 sequences are DFQATT and SNEGSKA (reference sequence). The V and J ends lost 0 bases and 5 bases, in that order; junction bases with no gene match: 14. This CDR3 has 17 residues. This CDR3 is CSAREERYRDREDEQYF. CDR3 in DNA: TGCAGTGCTAGAGAGGAAAGATACCGGGACAGGGAAGACGAGCAGTACTTC.